What follows are 27 T cell receptor beta chains derived from one specimen sequenced in a study of T cells expressing NK-cell markers. TCRdb reprocessed the 5' RACE reads and stores each CDR3 protein as one record, lacking DNA. The sample table sets out about 400,000 distinct CDR3 sequences. What was sequenced was blood T cells: a sorted CD56 or NKG2C T cell subset, CD4+ or CD8+ T cells, or bulk PBMC T cells (not recorded which). The receptors stem from a woman in her 50s in good health.

This rearrangement joins TRBV10-2 to TRBJ1-1; the D call from TCRdb, TRBD1, cannot be confirmed without DNA. CDR1 and CDR2 (germline): WSHSY, SAAADI. The CDR3 extends over 13 amino acids. This CDR3 reads CASSSPGRNEAFF.

The chain has TRBV7-9 and TRBJ1-3; the TRBD1 assignment by TCRdb is unverifiable without DNA. Germline V CDR1 and CDR2: SEHNR, FQNEAQ (reference sequence). There are 15 residues in the CDR3. The CDR3 protein is CASLGQGGPGNTIYF. Full variable domain (missing parts from reference TRBV7-9 and TRBJ1-3): DTGVSQNPRHKITKRGQNVTFRCDPISEHNRLYWYRQTLGQGPEFLTYFQNEAQLEKSRLLSDRFSAERPKGSFSTLEIQRTEQGDSAMYLCASLGQGGPGNTIYFGEGSWLTVV.

The chain combines TRBV6-1 with TRBJ2-2. CDR1 and CDR2 from the germline V gene are MNHNS and SASEGT. The CDR3 extends over 15 amino acids. This chain's CDR3 is CASSELANHPGELFF.

The chain is built from TRBV5-6 and TRBJ1-3. This CDR3 is built from 15 residues. Germline loops: CDR1 SGHDT, CDR2 YYEEEE. CDR3 sequence: CASSLGTYSGNTIYF.

V gene TRBV5-1 combines with J gene TRBJ2-1. The CDR3 runs 15 residues. Germline V lookup: CDR1 SGHRS, CDR2 YFSETQ. CDR3 in amino acids: CASSLGAKVSNEQFF.

The CDR3 reads CASSPRVPGQGAYNEQFF. This rearrangement joins TRBV6-5 to TRBJ2-1; TCRdb designates TRBD1, a call that cannot be tested without DNA. The CDR3 is made up of 18 amino acids. The germline CDR1 and CDR2 sequences are MNHEY and SVGAGI.

V is TRBV6-5 and J is TRBJ1-2. This CDR3 is built from 15 residues. Germline CDR1 MNHEY, CDR2 SVGAGI. CDR3 sequence: CASSYSKAAGYGYTF.

The genes are TRBV18 and TRBJ2-1. The germline V gene encodes CDR1 KGHSH and CDR2 LQKENI. CDR3 length equals 12 residues. CDR3 residues: CASSLNHNEQFF.

The V gene is TRBV5-4, the J gene TRBJ2-1; the TCRdb call, TRBD2, lacks DNA for checking. This CDR3 spans 17 amino acids. Germline V gene sequence: CDR1 SGHNT, CDR2 YYREEE (reference sequence). CDR3 in amino acids: CASSLWGRLAGRNEQFF.

Here the CDR3 reads CASSPGQYTEAFF. The chain employs TRBV14 and TRBJ1-1; without DNA, the TCRdb call of TRBD1 cannot be checked. This CDR3 comprises 13 residues. Germline loops: CDR1 SGHDN, CDR2 FVKESK. The full variable domain, its missing parts supplied by reference TRBV14 and TRBJ1-1, is EAGVTQFPSHSVIEKGQTVTLRCDPISGHDNLYWYRRVMGKEIKFLLHFVKESKQDESGMPNNRFLAERTGGTYSTLKVQPAELEDSGVYFCASSPGQYTEAFFGQGTRLTVV.

The chain has TRBV20-1 and TRBJ2-7; TCRdb lists TRBD2, though no DNA is available to test this call. Germline V gene sequence: CDR1 DFQATT, CDR2 SNEGSKA (reference sequence). This CDR3 region has 14 residues. This chain's CDR3 is CSAQLAGASYEQYF.

The rearrangement uses TRBV7-2 and TRBJ2-1; TCRdb returns TRBD2, unconfirmable since there is no DNA. The CDR3 totals 16 residues. The germline gives CDR1 SGHTA, CDR2 FQGNSA. Here the CDR3 reads CASSLDGAGEFNEQFF.

This chain joins TRBV27 and TRBJ1-2. Germline CDR1 reads MNHEY; CDR2 reads SMNVEV (reference sequence). The CDR3 extends over 13 amino acids. CDR3 residues: CASSLSSLYGYTF.

This chain links TRBV2 with TRBJ2-5; the D call of TRBD2 rests on TCRdb alone, since no DNA is present to check it. The germline CDR1 and CDR2 sequences are SNHLY and FYNNEI. CDR3 length: 14 amino acids. The CDR3 is CASSARLAVETQYF.

CDR3 loop: CSTGVSSGELFF. This sequence joins TRBV20-1 and TRBJ2-2; TCRdb picks TRBD1, but there is no DNA to check that call. Germline lookup yields CDR1 DFQATT and CDR2 SNEGSKA (reference sequence). The CDR3 is 12 residues long.

The chain combines TRBV5-5 with TRBJ2-2. Germline V gene lookup returns CDR1 SGHKS and CDR2 YYEKEE (reference sequence). The CDR3 is made up of 13 amino acids. The chain's CDR3 is CASIWGPTGELFF.

The CDR3 here is CASSQEDGRDTQYF. The chain uses TRBV4-2 and TRBJ2-3; the TRBD2 assignment by TCRdb is unverifiable without DNA. CDR3 length: 14 amino acids. Per the germline V gene, CDR1 is LGHNA and CDR2 is YNFKEQ.

The chain joins TRBV6-6 to TRBJ2-2; TCRdb reports TRBD2, a call that lacks DNA to check it against. Per the germline V gene, CDR1 is MNHNY and CDR2 is SVGAGI (reference sequence). This CDR3 contains 22 residues. The CDR3 is CASSYRRGVRLVEELNTGELFF.

This rearrangement joins TRBV10-3 to TRBJ1-2; TCRdb returns TRBD1, unconfirmable since there is no DNA. CDR3 length: 15 residues. Germline lookup yields CDR1 ENHRY and CDR2 SYGVKD. The CDR3 sequence is CAISPGTGLEGGYTF.

The chain recombines TRBV5-8 with TRBJ2-1; TCRdb calls TRBD2, which cannot be checked without DNA. Germline V gene lookup returns CDR1 SGHTS and CDR2 YDEGEE. This CDR3 comprises 18 residues. CDR3 region: CASSLRPSVAISYNEQFF.

The rearrangement links TRBV29-1 to TRBJ2-4; the D gene TCRdb calls, TRBD1, cannot be checked with no DNA. Germline CDR1 is SQVTM and CDR2 is ANQGSEA. CDR3 length: 12 amino acids. CDR3 sequence: CSVAQGADIQYF.

V gene TRBV20-1 combines with J gene TRBJ2-1; TCRdb lists TRBD2, though no DNA is available to test this call. The CDR3 length is 15 residues. CDR1 is DFQATT and CDR2 is SNEGSKA in the germline V gene (reference sequence). This chain's CDR3 is CSARETSSLYNEQFF.

J is TRBJ2-1 and V is TRBV5-4; no DNA is available, so the TRBD2 call from TCRdb remains unchecked. Looked up from germline, CDR1 is SGHNT and CDR2 is YYREEE (reference sequence). The CDR3 is 14 amino acids. CDR3 protein: CASSSTSGPNEQFF. Using reference TRBV5-4 and TRBJ2-1 for the parts outside the CDR3, the full variable domain is ETGVTQSPTHLIKTRGQQVTLRCSSQSGHNTVSWYQQALGQGPQFIFQYYREEENGRGNFPPRFSGLQFPNYSSELNVNALELDDSALYLCASSSTSGPNEQFFGPGTRLTVL.

This sequence joins TRBV20-1 and TRBJ2-5; lacking DNA, the TRBD2 call made by TCRdb goes unchecked. The CDR3 is made up of 12 amino acids. Germline V CDR1 and CDR2: DFQATT, SNEGSKA (reference sequence). The CDR3: CSARGLEGTQYF.

The genes are TRBV6-2 or TRBV6-3 and TRBJ2-7; TCRdb indicates TRBD2, and absent DNA this call remains unverified. There are 13 residues in the CDR3. The V gene's germline CDR1 is MNHEY and CDR2 SVGEGT. CDR3 residues: CASQREGNGEQYF.

The chain is built from TRBV11-2 and TRBJ2-3; checking the TCRdb D call of TRBD2 is not possible without DNA. This CDR3 is built from 14 residues. Looked up from germline, CDR1 is SGHAT and CDR2 is FQNNGV. The CDR3 loop reads CASSPSTKTDTQYF.

The chain is built from TRBV27 and TRBJ2-5; without DNA, the TCRdb call of TRBD1 cannot be checked. CDR1 and CDR2 (germline): MNHEY, SMNVEV (reference sequence). The CDR3 extends over 14 amino acids. The CDR3 is CASSPQDREETQYF.